The clone carrying this T cell receptor (beta chain) was observed once. This record comes from a study of T cell responses to AZD1222 COVID-19 vaccine. TCRdb keeps only in-frame clones here, not all; method: immunoSEQ multiplex PCR. The sample has about 92,000 clones, around 84% seen once. The V end was cut by 4 bases, the J end by 2 bases, with 10 bases between. CDR1 SGHTS and CDR2 YDEGEE come from the germline V gene. This CDR3 is 13 amino acids long. The J gene is TRBJ2-7, the V gene TRBV5-8, with TRBD2 as a possible D gene (5 bases). The input for sequencing was peripheral blood, taken on day 0 of AZD1222 vaccination. The TCR sequence derives from an adult in good health. The DNA for the CDR3 is TGTGCCAGCAGCCGCGGGCCGGCCTACGAGCAGTACTTC. Amino acids: CASSRGPAYEQYF.